The sample holds a few counts of the clone carrying this T cell receptor (beta chain). Its antigen remains unknown. Reverse transcribed after extraction, RNA yielded cDNA as the sequencing template. Clones were sequenced by immunoSEQ multiplex PCR, and TCRdb holds only the in-frame ones, with some missing. The data show 150,000 to 180,000 clones, more than 45% seen once. The CDR3 has 16 residues. This record belongs to a study of CD8+ T cells in alopecia areata. Whole-study results and caveats: Normal scalp had lower clonality than lesional scalp, with alopecia totalis/universalis lesions showing this most strongly.

The source material was CD8+ T cells sorted from blood, sampled at week 0. The sequence derives from a human donor with alopecia areata. V gene TRBV12-2 combines with J gene TRBJ2-1. TRBV12-2 is a pseudogene locus. CDR3 coding DNA: TGTGCAAGTCGCTCCGCCGGCTCGAGCTCCTACAATGAGCAGTTCTTC. It encodes CASRSAGSSSYNEQFF.